Described below is a single TCR beta chain sequence and its context. The antigen is unknown. The record originates from a study of T cell responses to AZD1222 COVID-19 vaccine. Profiled with immunoSEQ multiplex PCR; TCRdb holds only in-frame clones, not every one. The data show under 100,000 clones, with under 95% seen just once and 5.5% to 9% held by the top ten. Study-wide findings and caveats: Mapped onto spike, vaccine-associated CD4 TCRs spanned it and were dominant at 160-218 and 743-854. Regions left unmutated in variants are reportedly the target of nearly half of spike-specific TCRs. Receipt of two AZD1222 doses was followed by a rise in Spike-specific TCR breadth and depth. The donor group comprised mostly white British people and more females; the analysis possibly underestimated clonal diversity.

The CDR3 has 13 amino acids. The germline V and J ends were trimmed by 7 bases and 6 bases, with 13 bases remaining between them. The rearrangement joins TRBV12-3 or TRBV12-4 to TRBJ2-1, with D possibly being TRBD1 or TRBD2 (5 bases each). This receptor was identified in an adult in good health. The sample was peripheral blood, taken on day 0 of MenACWY control vaccination. In DNA form, the CDR3 reads TGTGCCAGCAACCCCCGGGGCCTCAATGAGCAGTTCTTC. Translating gives CASNPRGLNEQFF.